Listed below are T cell receptor beta chains from one sample, sequenced in a study of CD8+ T cells in alopecia areata. Clones were read by immunoSEQ multiplex PCR, and TCRdb kept only the in-frame ones, dropping some. Here the sample spans 190,000 or so clones, around 60% being singletons. This specimen consisted of CD8+ T cells sorted from blood, obtained at week 24, from a patient treated with tofacitinib. These receptor sequences come from a human donor with alopecia areata. CDR3s include the opening cysteine and the closing phenylalanine or tryptophan.

length: 12
V: TRBV30
CDR3: CAWSVAQTEAFF

length: 13
V: TRBV5-1
CDR3: CASSLTGTGELFF

length: 16
V: TRBV7-9
CDR3: CASSLDDDSFNQPQHF

length: 15
V: TRBV6-5
CDR3: CASSYLAGAYNEQFF

length: 14
V: TRBV6-1
CDR3: CASSEAVTGTGYTF

length: 16
V: TRBV5-6
CDR3: CASSLGTASYNSPLHF

length: 12
V: TRBV29-1
CDR3: CSVLRGTGELFF

length: 15
V: TRBV9
CDR3: CASSPGESGTDTQYF

length: 13
V: TRBV30
CDR3: CAWSPTQNTEAFF

length: 12
V: TRBV30
CDR3: CAWSVSYNEQFF

length: 13
V: TRBV30
CDR3: CAWTEYYNSPLHF

length: 17
V: TRBV23-1
CDR3: CASSLGKRTGSNQPQHF

length: 14
V: TRBV7-3
CDR3: CASSLGGLNTEAFF

length: 14
V: TRBV27
CDR3: CASSLGGSNQPQHF

length: 13
V: TRBV30
CDR3: CAWWAGSPYEQYF

length: 14
V: TRBV5-6
CDR3: CASSFGRSTDTQYF

length: 15
V: TRBV14
CDR3: CASSQEVRVPYGYTF

length: 12
V: TRBV29-1
CDR3: CSVRQDQETQYF

length: 12
V: TRBV29-1
CDR3: CSVTGQRYGYTF

length: 21
V: TRBV9
CDR3: CASSVGVGFQDRPGANYGYTF

length: 14
V: TRBV9
CDR3: CASGRSSSYNEQFF

length: 14
V: TRBV30
CDR3: CAWSPWDSLSGYTF

length: 15
V: TRBV4-1
CDR3: CASSQDKRGPSGYTF

length: 12
V: TRBV9
CDR3: CASSGDNYEQYF

length: 12
V: TRBV9
CDR3: CASRDRNTEAFF

length: 13
V: TRBV10-1
CDR3: CASSGTPDGTPYF

length: 15
V: TRBV6-5
CDR3: CASSTPRGLAGTQYF

length: 13
V: TRBV7-9
CDR3: CASSPGLNTEAFF

length: 12
V: TRBV29-1
CDR3: CSVEGRGYEQYF

length: 11
V: TRBV29-1
CDR3: CSAGRAYEQYF

length: 15
V: TRBV6-1
CDR3: CASRANTGGNQPQHF

length: 18
V: TRBV4-1
CDR3: CASSPIGGSGRFTDTQYF

length: 12
V: TRBV10-3
CDR3: CAISGSGQEAFF

length: 14
V: TRBV9
CDR3: CASSIGSPSYEQYF

length: 15
V: TRBV7-4
CDR3: CASSPRGGGKWEQFF

length: 13
V: TRBV4-2
CDR3: CATGGGGLDTQYF